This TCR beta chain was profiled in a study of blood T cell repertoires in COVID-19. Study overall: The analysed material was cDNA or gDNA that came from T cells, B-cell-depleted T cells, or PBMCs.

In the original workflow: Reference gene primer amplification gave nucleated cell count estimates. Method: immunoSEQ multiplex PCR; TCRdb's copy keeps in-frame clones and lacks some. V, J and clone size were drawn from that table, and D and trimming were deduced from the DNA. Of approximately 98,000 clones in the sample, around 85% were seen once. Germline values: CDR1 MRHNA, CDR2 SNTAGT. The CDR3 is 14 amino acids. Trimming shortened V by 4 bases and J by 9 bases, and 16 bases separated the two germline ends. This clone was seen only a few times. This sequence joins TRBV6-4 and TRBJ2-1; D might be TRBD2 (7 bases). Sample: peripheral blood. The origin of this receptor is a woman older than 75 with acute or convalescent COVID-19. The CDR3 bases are TGTGCCAGCAGTGTGGGGGGGGCCTCCGGTGAGCAGTTCTTC. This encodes CASSVGGASGEQFF.